Each of the 28 T cell receptor beta chains below was sequenced from the same sample in a study of T-cell memory formation after mild COVID-19. TCRdb analysed the 5' RACE reads with MiXCR anew, one entry per CDR3 protein. The sample carries roughly 250,000 distinct CDR3 sequences, about a sixth recorded once. Input material: PBMCs or a T cell subset sorted from them (not recorded which). The receptor source for this set is a man between 18 and 35 years old who had mild COVID-19 (a few samples of this study predate the infection). Cell type and time point are not known.

V usage is TRBV7-2 and J usage is TRBJ1-1; D is perhaps TRBD1 (6 bases). The ends were cut back, 5 bases at V and 3 bases at J, with 22 bases in the middle. CDR3 length: 17 residues. Per germline, CDR1 SGHTA and CDR2 FQGNSA. CDR3 nucleotide sequence: TGTGCCAGCAGCGTAAGTGGCGGGGGGCGCGGGTACACTGAAGCTTTCTTT. Residues: CASSVSGGGRGYTEAFF.

The chain links TRBV5-1 to TRBJ2-2; D possibly uses TRBD1 or TRBD2 (5 bases each). The CDR3 is made up of 15 amino acids. Trimming cost V 0 bases and J 6 bases, with 12 bases left between them. The V gene's germline CDR1 is SGHRS and CDR2 YFSETQ. In DNA, the CDR3 is TGCGCCAGCAGCTTGGTAGGGACGACCGCCGGGGAGCTGTTTTTT. Protein product: CASSLVGTTAGELFF.

The table lists this clonotype with a few counts. The chain uses TRBV7-9 and TRBJ2-5; TRBD1 agrees at 10 bases. CDR3 length: 15 amino acids. V trimming: 5 bases; J trimming: 4 bases; junction bases outside the gene matches: 7. Germline V gene data show CDR1 as SEHNR and CDR2 as FQNEAQ (reference sequence). The CDR3 sequence: CASSRGQGGAETQYF. In nucleotides, the CDR3 is TGTGCCAGCAGCCGTGGACAGGGGGGGGCAGAGACCCAGTACTTC. The entire variable domain, with the rest obtained from reference TRBV7-9 and TRBJ2-5, is as follows: DTGVSQNPRHKITKRGQNVTFRCDPISEHNRLYWYRQTLGQGPEFLTYFQNEAQLEKSRLLSDRFSAERPKGSFSTLEIQRTEQGDSAMYLCASSRGQGGAETQYFGPGTRLLVL.

As DNA, the CDR3 is TGTGCCAGCAGGGACAGGGGGCTCAGTGAAAAACTGTTTTTT. It specifies CASRDRGLSEKLFF. The genes are TRBV6-1 and TRBJ1-4; 11 positions agree with TRBD1. The junction had 4 bases not matched to a gene; V was cut back by 6 bases and J by 7 bases. The germline V gene has CDR1 MNHNS and CDR2 SASEGT. The CDR3 has 14 residues.

This chain joins TRBV28 and TRBJ2-7; 8 nucleotides match TRBD2. J gave up 3 bases and V 5 bases, and 6 bases lay outside the gene matches. Germline lookup yields CDR1 MDHEN and CDR2 SYDVKM. The CDR3 has 14 amino acids. The CDR3 DNA reads as TGTGCCAGCAGTCCGGGGGGGGCAAACTACGAGCAGTACGTC. This translates into CASSPGGANYEQYV.

V and J are TRBV6-2 or TRBV6-3 and TRBJ2-7; D gene ambiguous. V was trimmed by 6 bases and J by 0 bases, leaving 6 bases between them. The germline CDR1 and CDR2 sequences are MNHEY and SVGEGT. The CDR3 is 12 amino acids. The CDR3 DNA is TGTGCCAGCAGGACGAGCTCCTACGAGCAGTACTTC. This gives the protein CASRTSSYEQYF.

This clonotype has ten or more counts. The V call is TRBV6-2 or TRBV6-3, the J call TRBJ1-1; D possibly corresponds to TRBD1 (5 bases). The ends were cut back, 2 bases at V and 5 bases at J, with 15 bases in the middle. CDR1 and CDR2 from the germline V gene are MNHEY and SVGEGT. There are 15 residues in the CDR3. CDR3 sequence: CASSYHGAVRTEAFF. The CDR3 DNA reads TGTGCCAGCAGTTACCATGGGGCTGTTCGTACTGAAGCTTTCTTT.

The chain combines TRBV5-1 with TRBJ2-3; perhaps TRBD2 as D (6 bases). The V end lost 2 bases, the J end lost 5 bases, and 15 bases lay between the germline ends. The CDR3 has 15 amino acids. Germline V gene data show CDR1 as SGHRS and CDR2 as YFSETQ. As DNA, the CDR3 is TGCGCCAGCAGCTTTAGCGGCTTCGCGGGAGATACGCAGTATTTT. Amino acid sequence: CASSFSGFAGDTQYF.

CDR3 sequence (DNA): TGTGCCAGCAGCCTAACGGGACAGGGGTATGGCTACACCTTC. Protein product: CASSLTGQGYGYTF. The V and J genes are TRBV27 and TRBJ1-2; 10 bases fit TRBD1. The V segment lost 6 bases and the J segment 5 bases; nucleotides outside the gene matches: 6. The CDR3 totals 14 residues. Germline-derived CDR1 and CDR2 are MNHEY and SMNVEV (reference sequence).

This chain joins TRBV6-2 or TRBV6-3 and TRBJ2-4; no definite D call. CDR1 is MNHEY, CDR2 SVGEGT, per germline. Trimming pared 2 bases from V and 0 bases from J, leaving 14 bases between. CDR3 length: 17 amino acids. The chain's CDR3 is CASSYTTYGVAKNIQYF. As DNA, the CDR3 is TGTGCCAGCAGTTACACGACATATGGCGTAGCCAAAAACATTCAGTACTTC.

This clonotype appeared many times. The chain links TRBV5-1 to TRBJ2-2; D remains ambiguous. The CDR3 runs to 14 residues. The germline V gene encodes CDR1 SGHRS and CDR2 YFSETQ. The germline V and J ends were trimmed by 5 bases and 3 bases, with 11 bases remaining between them. CDR3 in amino acids: CASRETTDTGELFF. The CDR3 DNA follows: TGCGCCAGCAGGGAGACAACCGACACCGGGGAGCTGTTTTTT.

This clonotype was counted only a few times. The rearrangement links TRBV9 to TRBJ2-7; D might be TRBD1 (6 bases). The germline V gene has CDR1 SGDLS and CDR2 YYNGEE. The CDR3 contains 16 residues. The V and J ends lost 0 bases and 8 bases respectively, with 21 bases between them. The CDR3 protein is CASSVAPGDHPRKQYF. The DNA of the CDR3 is TGTGCCAGCAGCGTAGCCCCAGGGGACCACCCTCGTAAGCAGTACTTC.

This clonotype showed up just once. The chain employs TRBV20-1 and TRBJ2-5; 12 nucleotides agree with TRBD2. The germline V gene has CDR1 DFQATT and CDR2 SNEGSKA (reference sequence). This CDR3 contains 14 residues. The V gene end was trimmed by 2 bases and the J gene end by 3 bases; junction bases not matched to a gene: 1. DNA for the CDR3: TGCAGTGCTAGAACTAGCGGGGGGAAAGAGACCCAGTACTTC. Its translation: CSARTSGGKETQYF.

The chain has TRBV28 and TRBJ2-2, with 7 bases that match TRBD1. Trimming removed 6 bases from V and 5 bases from J; junction bases left unmatched: 9. This CDR3 is built from 15 residues. CDR1 MDHEN and CDR2 SYDVKM come from the germline V gene. In DNA form, the CDR3 reads TGTGCCAGCAGAGGTCACAGGGGAGATACCGGGGAGCTGTTTTTT. This translates into CASRGHRGDTGELFF.

The J gene is TRBJ1-1, the V gene TRBV5-1; D uncertain. The CDR3 has 14 residues. V was cut by 0 bases and J by 0 bases, with 6 bases left in between. Per the germline V gene, CDR1 is SGHRS and CDR2 is YFSETQ. CDR3 nucleotide sequence: TGCGCCAGCAGCTTGGCGGCAGTGAACACTGAAGCTTTCTTT. Translation: CASSLAAVNTEAFF.

V is TRBV6-2 or TRBV6-3 and J is TRBJ2-5; D unresolved. The CDR3 length is 12 residues. Germline V gives CDR1 MNHEY, CDR2 SVGEGT. The ends were cut back, 6 bases at V and 5 bases at J, with 10 bases in the middle. In DNA form, the CDR3 reads TGTGCCAGCAGACCTAGAGGCGAGACCCAGTACTTC. Amino acid sequence: CASRPRGETQYF.

The chain has TRBV5-1 and TRBJ1-1; D is uncertain. Trimming stripped 3 bases from V and 3 bases from J, with 12 bases between. Germline V CDR1 and CDR2: SGHRS, YFSETQ. The CDR3 totals 14 residues. The CDR3 sequence: CASSSLGSDTEAFF. CDR3 bases: TGCGCCAGCAGCTCCCTGGGAAGCGACACTGAAGCTTTCTTT.

The chain has TRBV7-2 and TRBJ2-1; perhaps TRBD2 as D (6 bases). The CDR3 extends over 13 amino acids. Between the trimmed V and J ends, which lost 3 bases and 8 bases, there was a span of 11 bases. From germline, CDR1 is SGHTA and CDR2 FQGNSA. DNA for the CDR3: TGTGCCAGCAGCTTGGAGGGATGGGATGAGCAGTTCTTC. Protein sequence: CASSLEGWDEQFF.

The J gene is TRBJ1-1, the V gene TRBV6-2 or TRBV6-3; the D is unclear. Germline V gives CDR1 MNHEY, CDR2 SVGEGT. CDR3 length equals 11 residues. V lost 6 bases to trimming and J lost 7 bases, with 9 bases between them. DNA for the CDR3: TGTGCCAGCAGCGCACACCTTGAAGCTTTCTTT. Protein: CASSAHLEAFF.

The chain employs TRBV5-5 and TRBJ1-5, with D maybe TRBD1 (5 bases). Germline lookup yields CDR1 SGHKS and CDR2 YYEKEE (reference sequence). The germline V and J ends were trimmed by 4 bases and 7 bases, with 12 bases remaining between them. The CDR3 is made up of 13 amino acids. The CDR3: CASSRQLEQPQHF. CDR3 bases: TGTGCCAGCAGCCGACAGTTAGAGCAGCCCCAGCATTTT. The full variable domain, with the rest looked up from reference TRBV5-5 and TRBJ1-5, is DAGVTQSPTHLIKTRGQQVTLRCSPISGHKSVSWYQQVLGQGPQFIFQYYEKEERGRGNFPDRFSARQFPNYSSELNVNALLLGDSALYLCASSRQLEQPQHFGDGTRLSIL.

V and J are TRBV5-4 and TRBJ2-7; D is unresolved. Germline CDR1 reads SGHNT; CDR2 reads YYREEE (reference sequence). The CDR3 is 14 amino acids. V shed 3 bases and J shed 2 bases, with 12 bases lying between them. The CDR3 here is CASSSVGSAYEQYV. The CDR3 nucleotides read TGTGCCAGCAGCTCAGTAGGGTCGGCCTACGAGCAGTACGTC.

In this sample, this clonotype turned up many times. V usage is TRBV5-5 and J usage is TRBJ2-5; D is uncertain. V lost 0 bases and J 4 bases, leaving 10 bases between the germline ends. The CDR3 covers 14 residues. The germline V gene encodes CDR1 SGHKS and CDR2 YYEKEE (reference sequence). CDR3 DNA: TGTGCCAGCAGCTTGGTGATCGGACGAGAGACCCAGTACTTC. As protein: CASSLVIGRETQYF.

The table lists this clonotype with a few counts. The chain couples TRBV20-1 to TRBJ2-3; D call uncertain. There are 12 residues in the CDR3. Per the germline V gene, CDR1 is DFQATT and CDR2 is SNEGSKA (reference sequence). The V gene lost 6 bases and the J gene lost 0 bases, with 7 bases spanning the gap. The CDR3 is CSAILSTDTQYF. The CDR3 region has the DNA TGCAGTGCCATCCTGAGCACAGATACGCAGTATTTT.

The CDR3 region is CASSWGTGEYGYTF. DNA for the CDR3: TGCGCCAGCAGCTGGGGGACAGGGGAGTATGGCTACACCTTC. V usage is TRBV5-1 and J usage is TRBJ1-2; 10 bases are a match to TRBD1. The CDR3 length is 14 residues. V was pared by 3 bases and J by 5 bases, with 4 bases of the junction left unmatched. CDR1 and CDR2 from the germline V gene are SGHRS and YFSETQ.

This clonotype was counted between two and nine times. The chain couples TRBV4-2 to TRBJ1-5, with unresolved D. Trimming left V 0 bases short and J 3 bases short, with 6 bases between. This CDR3 spans 14 amino acids. Germline V gene data show CDR1 as LGHNA and CDR2 as YNFKEQ. CDR3 sequence: CASSQDAANQPQHF. For the CDR3, the DNA is TGTGCCAGCAGCCAAGATGCAGCCAATCAGCCCCAGCATTTT.

Comment on this clonotype: A junction boundary mismatches the germline segment, possibly from a read error. This chain connects TRBV18 to TRBJ2-7, with TRBD2 matching over 9 bases. Germline CDR1 KGHSH, CDR2 LQKENI. The CDR3 extends over 14 amino acids. The CDR3 bases are TGTGCCAGCTCCCCACTGGAGCGGGGGGTAGAGCAGTACTTC. Residues: CASSPLERGVEQYF.

As DNA, the CDR3 is TGTGCCAGCCATTCAAGACCGGGACAGGGCAAGGTCGCTGGCTACACCTTC. Protein: CASHSRPGQGKVAGYTF. The genes are TRBV6-5 and TRBJ1-2; 9 bases fit TRBD1. The CDR3 totals 17 residues. The J segment lost 7 bases and the V segment lost 8 bases, leaving 20 bases of the junction unmatched. CDR1 is MNHEY, CDR2 SVGAGI, per germline.

This chain uses TRBV5-6 with TRBJ2-7; a weak D match, TRBD2 (6 bases). Germline CDR1 is SGHDT and CDR2 is YYEEEE. V was clipped by 4 bases and J by 3 bases, with 17 bases between them. There are 15 residues in the CDR3. The CDR3 here is CASSAYGGSGYEQYV. The CDR3 nucleotides read TGTGCCAGCAGCGCCTATGGGGGGAGCGGCTACGAGCAGTACGTC.